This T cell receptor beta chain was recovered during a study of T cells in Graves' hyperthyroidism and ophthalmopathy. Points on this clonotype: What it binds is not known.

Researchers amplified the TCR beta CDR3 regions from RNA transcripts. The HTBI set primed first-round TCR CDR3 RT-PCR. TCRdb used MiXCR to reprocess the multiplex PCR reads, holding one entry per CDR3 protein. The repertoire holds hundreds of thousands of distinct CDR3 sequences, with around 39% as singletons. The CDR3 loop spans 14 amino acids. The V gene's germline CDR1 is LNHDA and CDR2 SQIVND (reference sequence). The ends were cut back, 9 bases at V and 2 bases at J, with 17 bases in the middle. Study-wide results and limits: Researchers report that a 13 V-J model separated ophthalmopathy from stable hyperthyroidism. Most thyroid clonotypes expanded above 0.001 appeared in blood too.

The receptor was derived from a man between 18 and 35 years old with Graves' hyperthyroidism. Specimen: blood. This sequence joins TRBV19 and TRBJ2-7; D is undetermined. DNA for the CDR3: TGTGCCAGCAGCCAAGCCATAGGGACCTACGAGCAGTACTTC. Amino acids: CASSQAIGTYEQYF. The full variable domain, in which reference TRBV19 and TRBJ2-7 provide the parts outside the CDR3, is DGGITQSPKYLFRKEGQNVTLSCEQNLNHDAMYWYRQDPGQGLRLIYYSQIVNDFQKGDIAEGYSVSREKKESFPLTVTSAQKNPTAFYLCASSQAIGTYEQYFGPGTRLTVT.